The rows below give T cell receptor beta chains drawn from one sample of a study of shared clonotypes between healthy human individuals. Assay: immunoSEQ multiplex PCR; the TCRdb copy retains only in-frame clones and omits some. Of about 1,500,000 clones in the sample, roughly 96% were seen once. The specimen sequenced was naive CD4+ T cells sorted from blood. These receptors were taken from a man younger than 40 in good health. Both conserved end residues are part of each CDR3. D genes are given only for firm matches. Clone size appears in some rows only: once, few, many, or a class for an expanded clone.

j_call	d_call	v_call	clone_size	cdr3_aa	cdr3_nt
TRBJ2-3	TRBD2	TRBV5-1	NA	CASSLVLGLAGGDTDTQYF	TGCGCCAGCAGCTTGGTTTTGGGACTAGCGGGCGGTGACACAGATACGCAGTATTTT
TRBJ1-1	NA	TRBV5-4	NA	CASSLGGSTEAFF	TGTGCCAGCAGCTTGGGGGGATCGACTGAAGCTTTCTTT
TRBJ1-5	NA	TRBV6-1	NA	CASSELGGNQPQHF	TGTGCCAGCAGTGAACTGGGTGGCAATCAGCCCCAGCATTTT
TRBJ2-5	TRBD1	TRBV5-1	NA	CASGGQVEETQYF	TGCGCCAGCGGGGGACAGGTGGAAGAGACCCAGTACTTC
TRBJ2-1	TRBD2	TRBV5-4	NA	CASSVSGNAYNEQFF	TGTGCCAGCAGCGTTAGCGGGAACGCTTACAATGAGCAGTTCTTC
TRBJ2-3	NA	TRBV5-4	once	CASSLVGRVDTQYF	TGTGCCAGCAGCTTGGTGGGAAGGGTGGATACGCAGTATTTT
TRBJ1-5	NA	TRBV30	NA	CAWSVMGGAGQPQHF	TGTGCCTGGAGTGTAATGGGGGGCGCGGGTCAGCCCCAGCATTTT
TRBJ2-7	TRBD2	TRBV19	NA	CASSNPGGALYEQYF	TGTGCCAGTAGTAATCCGGGGGGGGCCCTCTACGAGCAGTACTTC
TRBJ2-3	NA	TRBV20-1	NA	CSAAPADTQYF	TGCAGTGCCGCGCCGGCAGATACGCAGTATTTT
TRBJ2-2	NA	TRBV5-1	NA	CASSLEVTGELFF	TGCGCCAGCAGCTTGGAAGTAACCGGGGAGCTGTTTTTT
TRBJ2-7	TRBD2	TRBV12-5	NA	CASALAGPSHEQYF	TGTGCTAGTGCCTTAGCGGGCCCCTCCCACGAGCAGTACTTC
TRBJ2-1	NA	TRBV5-1	NA	CASSWRGQEGNEQFF	TGCGCCAGCAGCTGGCGGGGTCAGGAGGGCAATGAGCAGTTCTTC
TRBJ2-2	NA	TRBV5-1	NA	CASSLVGMDGELFF	TGCGCCAGCAGCCTCGTTGGAATGGACGGGGAGCTGTTTTTT
TRBJ2-3	TRBD2	TRBV6-5	NA	CASSPSGSPTDTQYF	TGTGCCAGCAGTCCTAGCGGGAGCCCCACAGATACGCAGTATTTT
TRBJ2-5	TRBD1	TRBV29-1	NA	CSVKGQQETQYF	TGCAGCGTTAAGGGACAGCAAGAGACCCAGTACTTC
TRBJ1-4	TRBD1	TRBV7-9	NA	CASSMGGQGTNEKLFF	TGTGCCAGCAGCATGGGGGGACAGGGAACTAATGAAAAACTGTTTTTT
TRBJ1-1	NA	TRBV18	NA	CASSPSPQGRGSTEAFF	TGTGCCAGCTCACCTTCTCCGCAGGGAAGAGGGAGCACTGAAGCTTTCTTT
TRBJ1-1	TRBD1	TRBV5-1	NA	CASSLQGANTEAFF	TGCGCCAGCAGCTTGCAGGGGGCGAACACTGAAGCTTTCTTT
TRBJ2-5	NA	TRBV18	NA	CASSPPGMETQYF	TGTGCCAGCTCACCACCAGGGATGGAGACCCAGTACTTC
TRBJ2-7	TRBD2	TRBV7-9	NA	CASSFLPIRGLLASYEQYF	TGTGCCAGCAGCTTTTTACCTATTCGAGGTTTACTAGCGTCCTACGAGCAGTACTTC
TRBJ2-2	NA	TRBV7-3	NA	CASSLIPTANTGELFF	TGTGCCAGCAGCTTAATTCCCACAGCGAACACCGGGGAGCTGTTTTTT
TRBJ2-7	NA	TRBV6-5	NA	CASSYGFAGRAYEQYF	TGTGCCAGCAGTTACGGCTTCGCGGGGCGCGCCTACGAGCAGTACTTC
TRBJ2-3	TRBD2	TRBV6-6	NA	CASREVTDTQYF	TGTGCCAGCCGGGAGGTCACAGATACGCAGTATTTT
TRBJ2-1	TRBD2	TRBV18	NA	CASSPTRTSEQFF	TGTGCCAGCTCACCGACTCGGACTAGCGAGCAGTTCTTC
TRBJ1-3	NA	TRBV6-5	NA	CASSYGNTIYF	TGTGCCAGCAGTTACGGAAACACCATATATTTT
TRBJ2-3	NA	TRBV18	NA	CASSPRGARSTDTQYF	TGTGCCAGCTCACCACGAGGGGCTAGGAGCACAGATACGCAGTATTTT
TRBJ2-1	TRBD2	TRBV9	NA	CASSDPRTSGTSYNEQFF	TGTGCCAGCAGCGACCCACGGACTAGCGGGACTTCCTACAATGAGCAGTTCTTC